These 28 T cell receptor beta chains were sequenced from one sample in a study of Ad26.COV2.S vaccination and SARS-CoV-2 variants. Method: immunoSEQ multiplex PCR; TCRdb's copy keeps in-frame clones and lacks some. The table has under 300,000 clones, around 90% seen once. The treatment: about 20 received Ad26.COV2.S at low or high dose, single or two shots; 5 received placebo; per-sample allocation not given. At day 63 after the first vaccine or placebo injection, samples were drawn. The source material was peripheral blood, sampled in a trial of Ad26.COV2.S vaccine versus placebo. The receptors here all came from a person aged 18-60 years who received the Ad26.COV2.S COVID-19 vaccine or a placebo.

By its share, this clone is medium-sized. The V and J genes are TRBV6-4 and TRBJ2-1; 12 bases align to TRBD2. After removal of 2 bases from V and 5 bases from J, the junction contained 1 base not matched to a gene. The CDR3 extends over 15 amino acids. Germline-derived CDR1 and CDR2 are MRHNA and SNTAGT. The CDR3 here is CASSDTSGGHNEQFF. The CDR3 DNA sequence: TGTGCCAGCAGTGACACTAGCGGGGGGCACAATGAGCAGTTCTTC.

The V call is TRBV27, the J call TRBJ2-7; 9 bases are a match to TRBD2. Germline V lookup: CDR1 MNHEY, CDR2 SMNVEV (reference sequence). J gave up 1 base and V 5 bases, and 6 bases lay outside the gene matches. CDR3 length equals 15 residues. The CDR3 spells CASSELAGDSYEQYV. CDR3 nucleotides: TGTGCCAGCAGTGAATTAGCGGGAGATTCCTACGAGCAGTACGTC.

This clone was found once. The CDR3 DNA reads as TGCGCCAGCAGCCGGTCGTATGGGGGGGGATACGAGCAGTACTTC. Protein product: CASSRSYGGGYEQYF. This chain connects TRBV4-3 to TRBJ2-7; 7 nucleotides line up with TRBD2. Germline trimming cut 4 bases from V and 4 bases from J; bases unmatched to any gene: 10. Germline V gives CDR1 LGHNA, CDR2 YSLEER. This CDR3 comprises 15 residues.

V is TRBV9 and J is TRBJ1-4; 7 nucleotides line up with TRBD1. V lost 0 bases to trimming and J lost 1 base; unmatched junction nucleotides: 6. There are 17 residues in the CDR3. Germline loops: CDR1 SGDLS, CDR2 YYNGEE. CDR3 nucleotides: TGTGCCAGCAGCGTAGCGGCAGGGGGGGTAACTAATGAAAAACTGTTTTTT. Amino acids: CASSVAAGGVTNEKLFF. The variable domain in full, with the rest retrieved from reference TRBV9 and TRBJ1-4, is DSGVTQTPKHLITATGQRVTLRCSPRSGDLSVYWYQQSLDQGLQFLIQYYNGEERAKGNILERFSAQQFPDLHSELNLSSLELGDSALYFCASSVAAGGVTNEKLFFGSGTQLSVL.

The chain carries TRBV6-2 or TRBV6-3 and TRBJ1-1, with D possibly being TRBD1 (5 bases). Germline CDR1 is MNHEY and CDR2 is SVGEGT. Trimming took off 10 bases at V and 3 bases at J, with 27 bases between the two ends. This CDR3 has 17 amino acids. CDR3 nucleotide sequence: TGTGCCACCACTTATTGGAGCGGGGCTGTTCGTGACACTGAAGCTTTCTTT. Protein product: CATTYWSGAVRDTEAFF.

The rearrangement uses TRBV7-3 and TRBJ2-5; D unresolved. The CDR3 has 13 residues. Germline V CDR1 and CDR2: SGHTA, FQGTGA. V was cut by 1 base and J by 4 bases, with 7 bases left in between. Written as DNA, the CDR3 is TGTGCCAGCAGCTTAAAACAGAGAGAGACCCAGTACTTC. This translates into CASSLKQRETQYF.

This chain joins TRBV2 and TRBJ1-4, with a possible D match to TRBD1 (6 bases). The germline V gene has CDR1 SNHLY and CDR2 FYNNEI. This CDR3 spans 17 amino acids. The ends were cut back, 1 base at V and 4 bases at J, with 16 bases in the middle. Here the CDR3 DNA reads TGTGCCAGCAGTGAAGGCCCGCCCGGGGGCTTTAATGAAAAACTGTTTTTT. This sequence encodes CASSEGPPGGFNEKLFF.

J is TRBJ2-7 and V is TRBV2; D gene ambiguous. The CDR3 sequence is 13 residues long. Trimming took off 2 bases at V and 3 bases at J, with 8 bases between the two ends. Germline CDR1 SNHLY, CDR2 FYNNEI. For the CDR3, the DNA is TGTGCCAGCAGTGAAAGGCGCAACTACGAGCAGTACGTC. It is translated as CASSERRNYEQYV.

The V and J genes are TRBV6-5 and TRBJ1-2; TRBD1 matches at 11 bases. Per germline, CDR1 MNHEY and CDR2 SVGAGI. Trimming took 4 bases from V and 7 from J; bases not matched to a gene: 5. The CDR3 extends over 14 amino acids. The CDR3 nucleotides read TGTGCCAGCAGTTTGGACAGGGGGCGAGGTGGCTACACCTTC. This gives the protein CASSLDRGRGGYTF.

The chain has TRBV9 and TRBJ2-1; TRBD2 agrees at 8 bases. CDR3 length: 15 amino acids. CDR1 and CDR2 from the germline V gene are SGDLS and YYNGEE. Trimming cost V 0 bases and J 7 bases; bases outside gene matches: 6. CDR3: CASSVGASGFNEQFF. The CDR3 DNA follows: TGTGCCAGCAGCGTAGGGGCTAGCGGGTTTAATGAGCAGTTCTTC.

This sequence joins TRBV7-6 and TRBJ2-1, with 11 bases matching TRBD2. CDR1 SGHVS and CDR2 FNYEAQ come from the germline V gene. The CDR3 runs to 15 residues. J gave up 8 bases and V 3 bases, and 6 bases lay outside the gene matches. CDR3 sequence reads: CASSFASGGYYEQFF. In nucleotides, the CDR3 is TGTGCCAGCAGCTTTGCTAGCGGGGGGTACTATGAGCAGTTCTTC. The complete variable domain, with remaining parts taken from reference TRBV7-6 and TRBJ2-1, reads GAGVSQSPRYKVTKRGQDVALRCDPISGHVSLYWYRQALGQGPEFLTYFNYEAQQDKSGLPNDRFSAERPEGSISTLTIQRTEQRDSAMYRCASSFASGGYYEQFFGPGTRLTVL.

The V gene is TRBV7-3, the J gene TRBJ2-2, with 9 positions matching TRBD2. V was clipped by 5 bases and J by 0 bases; unmatched bases: 7. Germline-derived CDR1 and CDR2 are SGHTA and FQGTGA. This CDR3 is 17 amino acids long. This CDR3 is CASSKRAGGSNTGELFF. CDR3 sequence (DNA): TGTGCCAGCAGCAAGCGGGCGGGAGGGTCGAACACCGGGGAGCTGTTTTTT.

The J gene is TRBJ2-1, the V gene TRBV30; the match to TRBD1 covers 9 bases. Germline-derived CDR1 and CDR2 are GTSNPN and SVGIG (reference sequence). Trimming took 6 bases from V and 0 from J; bases not matched to a gene: 9. This CDR3 contains 16 residues. Here the CDR3 DNA reads TGTGCCTGCACCACAGGGGGCGCATCCTCCTACAATGAGCAGTTCTTC. Translated, it gives CACTTGGASSYNEQFF.

The chain is built from TRBV4-1 and TRBJ1-1, with D hard to call. Germline V gene sequence: CDR1 MGHRA, CDR2 YSYEKL. With 8 bases removed from V and 4 bases from J, the gap between germline ends came to 20 bases. The CDR3 runs 15 residues. CDR3 in amino acids: CASRKDIAEITEAFF. CDR3 coding DNA: TGCGCCAGCCGAAAAGATATTGCCGAGATCACTGAAGCTTTCTTT.

As for this clone: The same CDR3 arises from other DNA sequences in this sample as well. The chain links TRBV30 to TRBJ2-7, with 8 bases that match TRBD1. This CDR3 comprises 13 residues. The V gene's germline CDR1 is GTSNPN and CDR2 SVGIG (reference sequence). Unmatched junction bases numbered 3, after V lost 1 base and J lost 4 bases. As DNA, the CDR3 is TGTGCCTGGAGTGCAGGGGGCGGTTACGAGCAGTACGTC. Protein: CAWSAGGGYEQYV.

The chain links TRBV13 to TRBJ2-3; no definite D call. The CDR3 spans 13 residues. V gave up 7 bases and J gave up 2 bases, with 10 bases separating them. Germline loops: CDR1 PRHDT, CDR2 FYEKMQ (reference sequence). This CDR3 is CASTDPFTDTQYF. The CDR3 DNA reads TGTGCCAGCACTGACCCCTTCACAGATACGCAGTATTTT.

The V and J genes are TRBV18 and TRBJ1-1; D not certain. The CDR3 consists of 14 residues. Germline V gene data show CDR1 as KGHSH and CDR2 as LQKENI. The V and J ends lost 1 base and 2 bases respectively, with 8 bases between them. This CDR3 is CASSPRPLNTEAFF. The CDR3 nucleotides are TGTGCCAGCTCACCACGCCCACTAAACACTGAAGCTTTCTTT.

V is TRBV7-8 and J is TRBJ2-5; 10 bases map to TRBD2. The junction had 6 bases not matched to a gene; V was cut back by 1 base and J by 4 bases. The germline gives CDR1 SGHVS, CDR2 FQNEAQ. The CDR3 is 16 amino acids. CDR3 sequence (DNA): TGTGCCAGCAGCTTAGGTCCCAGCGGGGGGGTAGAGACCCAGTACTTC. Translating it yields CASSLGPSGGVETQYF.

The rearrangement links TRBV19 to TRBJ2-3; 7 bases align to TRBD2. V shed 3 bases and J 9 bases; nucleotides not matched to a gene: 3. The CDR3 is made up of 12 amino acids. Germline-derived CDR1 and CDR2 are LNHDA and SQIVND (reference sequence). CDR3 region: CASSMLGGTQYF. CDR3 bases: TGTGCCAGTAGTATGTTGGGGGGGACGCAGTATTTT. The whole variable domain, filled in from reference TRBV19 and TRBJ2-3, reads DGGITQSPKYLFRKEGQNVTLSCEQNLNHDAMYWYRQDPGQGLRLIYYSQIVNDFQKGDIAEGYSVSREKKESFPLTVTSAQKNPTAFYLCASSMLGGTQYFGPGTRLTVL.

This sequence joins TRBV3-1 (or the pseudogene TRBV3-2) and TRBJ1-2; D is unclear. Germline-derived CDR1 and CDR2 are LGHDT and YNNKEL (reference sequence). V shed 8 bases and J shed 2 bases, with 6 bases lying between them. The CDR3 runs to 11 residues. The CDR3 region has the DNA TGTGCCAGCGGAGCGAACTATGGCTACACCTTC. The encoded protein is CASGANYGYTF.

This chain links TRBV15 with TRBJ2-1, with no clear D. Germline loops: CDR1 LNHNV, CDR2 YYDKDF (reference sequence). The CDR3 length is 15 residues. The V and J ends lost 7 bases and 0 bases respectively, with 13 bases between them. Written as DNA, the CDR3 is TGTGCCACCAATAAGGCCCCGGACTCCTACAATGAGCAGTTCTTC. Its protein product is CATNKAPDSYNEQFF.

This clone was counted a few times. The rearrangement uses TRBV5-4 and TRBJ1-2; TRBD1 matches at 7 bases. The V and J ends lost 3 bases and 3 bases, in that order; junction bases with no gene match: 5. The CDR3 loop spans 14 amino acids. Germline V CDR1 and CDR2: SGHNT, YYREEE (reference sequence). CDR3 nucleotides: TGTGCCAGCAGCTGGGGTGACAGGGACTATGGCTACACCTTC. Translating gives CASSWGDRDYGYTF.

This rearrangement joins TRBV30 to TRBJ2-3; 7 nucleotides align to TRBD2. V lost 3 bases, J lost 4 bases, and 4 bases stayed unmatched. This CDR3 has 13 residues. The germline gives CDR1 GTSNPN, CDR2 SVGIG (reference sequence). The CDR3 DNA is TGTGCCTGGAGCCGGACTAGACCAGATACGCAGTATTTT. This translates into CAWSRTRPDTQYF. Full variable domain (remainder filled in from reference TRBV30 and TRBJ2-3): SQTIHQWPATLVQPVGSPLSLECTVEGTSNPNLYWYRQAAGRGLQLLFYSVGIGQISSEVPQNLSASRPQDRQFILSSKKLLLSDSGFYLCAWSRTRPDTQYFGPGTRLTVL.

CDR3 sequence (DNA): TGTGCCAGCAGTTCGACAGGGGGCTACGAGCAGTTCTTC. Amino acids: CASSSTGGYEQFF. The rearrangement uses TRBV2 and TRBJ2-1; TRBD1 matches 10 bases. With 5 bases clipped from V and 10 bases from J, the junction kept 5 bases outside the gene matches. Germline V gene lookup returns CDR1 SNHLY and CDR2 FYNNEI. This CDR3 spans 13 amino acids.

The V gene is TRBV15, the J gene TRBJ2-1, with 12 bases matching TRBD2. CDR1 and CDR2 from the germline V gene are LNHNV and YYDKDF (reference sequence). J gave up 2 bases and V 9 bases, and 17 bases lay outside the gene matches. The CDR3 has 19 residues. Written as DNA, the CDR3 is TGTGCCACTTCCAACGAGACTAGCGGGAGAGGCGGGACCTACAATGAGCAGTTCTTC. It encodes CATSNETSGRGGTYNEQFF.

The chain has TRBV27 and TRBJ1-1; D perhaps matches TRBD1 (5 bases). The germline V and J ends were trimmed by 3 bases and 0 bases, with 11 bases remaining between them. The CDR3 runs to 15 residues. Looked up from germline, CDR1 is MNHEY and CDR2 is SMNVEV (reference sequence). The CDR3 spells CASSFGTGLNTEAFF. As DNA, the CDR3 is TGTGCCAGCAGTTTCGGGACGGGACTGAACACTGAAGCTTTCTTT.

J is TRBJ1-1 and V is TRBV29-1; D is possibly TRBD1 (6 bases). CDR1 is SQVTM and CDR2 is ANQGSEA in the germline V gene. This CDR3 comprises 12 residues. Trimming left V 4 bases short and J 7 bases short, with 13 bases between. The CDR3: CSVVGGLGEAFF. The CDR3 DNA follows: TGCAGCGTTGTGGGGGGCTTGGGTGAAGCTTTCTTT.

This sequence joins TRBV19 and TRBJ2-2, with 9 positions matching TRBD2. The CDR3 is made up of 17 amino acids. The J segment lost 5 bases and the V segment lost 2 bases, leaving 9 bases of the junction unmatched. The germline V gene encodes CDR1 LNHDA and CDR2 SQIVND (reference sequence). The CDR3 DNA reads as TGTGCCAGTAGTATATGGATTAGCGGGAGTCGTACCGGGGAGCTGTTTTTT. Its protein is CASSIWISGSRTGELFF.